Listed below are T cell receptor beta chains from one sample, sequenced in a study. From the RT-PCR reads, TCRdb called clonotypes with MiXCR, one entry per CDR3 protein. The repertoire has about 700,000 distinct CDR3 sequences, around 14% of them found once; the top ten carry roughly 3.9%. Specimen: memory CD4+ T cells from blood. These receptors originate from a female donor in good health, serving as a healthy control. Each CDR3 is given with its conserved first and last residue. D genes are given only for firm matches. Expanded clones are given a class, and other clones once, few, many or no size at all.

CDR3nt: TGTGCCAGCAGCCAAGATGACAGCCGCGAGCAGTACTTC
CDR3aa: CASSQDDSREQYF
abundance: NA
v_gene: TRBV3-1
j_gene: TRBJ2-7
d_gene: NA

CDR3nt: TGTGCCAGCAATTTGGGGGGAACCTACGAGCAGTACTTC
CDR3aa: CASNLGGTYEQYF
abundance: NA
v_gene: TRBV12-3/TRBV12-4
j_gene: TRBJ2-7
d_gene: NA

CDR3nt: TGTGCCAGCAGCTTTTGGACAGGGGAGGAGACCCAGTACTTC
CDR3aa: CASSFWTGEETQYF
abundance: few
v_gene: TRBV7-9
j_gene: TRBJ2-5
d_gene: TRBD1

CDR3nt: TGTGCCACCAGTGACCAGGACGCGAGCTCCTACAATGAGCAGTTCTTC
CDR3aa: CATSDQDASSYNEQFF
abundance: NA
v_gene: TRBV24-1
j_gene: TRBJ2-1
d_gene: NA

CDR3nt: TGTGCCAGCAGCCAAGTTAGCGGGTACGAAGCTTTCTTT
CDR3aa: CASSQVSGYEAFF
abundance: few
v_gene: TRBV3-1
j_gene: TRBJ1-1
d_gene: NA

CDR3nt: TGTGCCAGCAGCTTAGCATCCGATCCGGGCACAGATACGCAGTATTTT
CDR3aa: CASSLASDPGTDTQYF
abundance: NA
v_gene: TRBV7-8
j_gene: TRBJ2-3
d_gene: NA

CDR3nt: TGCGCCAGCAGCCGGGGGGGCGTACAAGAGACCCAGTACTTC
CDR3aa: CASSRGGVQETQYF
abundance: many
v_gene: TRBV5-1
j_gene: TRBJ2-5
d_gene: TRBD2

CDR3nt: TGTGCCAGCAGTTCGACTCAGGGACTTTCCGATGAGCAGTTCTTC
CDR3aa: CASSSTQGLSDEQFF
abundance: many
v_gene: TRBV6-5
j_gene: TRBJ2-1
d_gene: NA

CDR3nt: TGTGCCAGCAGAGACTATGGGGGGGGCCTTTTAAATGAGCAGTTCTTC
CDR3aa: CASRDYGGGLLNEQFF
abundance: NA
v_gene: TRBV7-2
j_gene: TRBJ2-1
d_gene: NA

CDR3nt: TGTGCCACCAGTGCTGCGGGGGGGACAGGAGCCTACGAGCAGTACTTC
CDR3aa: CATSAAGGTGAYEQYF
abundance: NA
v_gene: TRBV24-1
j_gene: TRBJ2-7
d_gene: NA

CDR3nt: TGCAGCGTTCGGCGGGCAGGGGAGACCCAGTACTTC
CDR3aa: CSVRRAGETQYF
abundance: many
v_gene: TRBV29-1
j_gene: TRBJ2-5
d_gene: NA

CDR3nt: TGCGCCAGCAGCTCGGGACTGAGGGGGGAGACCCAGTACTTC
CDR3aa: CASSSGLRGETQYF
abundance: NA
v_gene: TRBV5-1
j_gene: TRBJ2-5
d_gene: NA

CDR3nt: TGTGCCACCAGTGCCCGGGAGGGGAAACTGTTTTTT
CDR3aa: CATSAREGKLFF
abundance: NA
v_gene: TRBV24-1
j_gene: TRBJ1-4
d_gene: NA

CDR3nt: TGTGCCAGCCGGGGCAGCACAGATACGCAGTATTTT
CDR3aa: CASRGSTDTQYF
abundance: many
v_gene: TRBV6-5
j_gene: TRBJ2-3
d_gene: NA

CDR3nt: TGTGCCAGCAGTTACTCGCCTCGGAGACCCGAGAGATTGTACGAGCAGTACTTC
CDR3aa: CASSYSPRRPERLYEQYF
abundance: few
v_gene: TRBV6-2/TRBV6-3
j_gene: TRBJ2-7
d_gene: NA

CDR3nt: TGTGCCAGCAGTTCAATATTCTACAATGAGCAGTTCTTC
CDR3aa: CASSSIFYNEQFF
abundance: few
v_gene: TRBV27
j_gene: TRBJ2-1
d_gene: NA

CDR3nt: TGTGCCAGCAGGGGACTAGCGGGAGGGGGTCGTAATGAGCAGTTCTTC
CDR3aa: CASRGLAGGGRNEQFF
abundance: once
v_gene: TRBV6-6
j_gene: TRBJ2-1
d_gene: TRBD2

CDR3nt: TGCAGTGCCGGGTTCTATCGTAAACCTGGCTACACCTTC
CDR3aa: CSAGFYRKPGYTF
abundance: many
v_gene: TRBV20-1
j_gene: TRBJ1-2
d_gene: NA

CDR3nt: TGCGCCACCAGGGGACAGGGGGACAATCAGCCCCAGCATTTT
CDR3aa: CATRGQGDNQPQHF
abundance: NA
v_gene: TRBV10-2
j_gene: TRBJ1-5
d_gene: TRBD1

CDR3nt: TGTGCCAGCAGACTCGGACTAGTTCAAGAGACCCAGTACTTC
CDR3aa: CASRLGLVQETQYF
abundance: NA
v_gene: TRBV12-3/TRBV12-4
j_gene: TRBJ2-5
d_gene: TRBD2

CDR3nt: TGTGCCATTGGGACAGGGGACTATGGCTACACCTTC
CDR3aa: CAIGTGDYGYTF
abundance: NA
v_gene: TRBV10-3
j_gene: TRBJ1-2
d_gene: TRBD1

CDR3nt: TGTGCCAGCAGCGTAGGTAATCGGGACACCTACGAGCAGTACTTC
CDR3aa: CASSVGNRDTYEQYF
abundance: NA
v_gene: TRBV9
j_gene: TRBJ2-7
d_gene: NA

CDR3nt: TGTGCCAGCAGCCACGATACTAGCGGGAACACAGATACGCAGTATTTT
CDR3aa: CASSHDTSGNTDTQYF
abundance: few
v_gene: TRBV7-2
j_gene: TRBJ2-3
d_gene: TRBD2

CDR3nt: TGCAGTGCTAGGCCACCGGGACTAGCGGACTACGAGCAGTACTTC
CDR3aa: CSARPPGLADYEQYF
abundance: NA
v_gene: TRBV20-1
j_gene: TRBJ2-7
d_gene: TRBD2

CDR3nt: TGCAGTGCTAGAGACCTGAGGGGCTCCATCTATGGCTACACCTTC
CDR3aa: CSARDLRGSIYGYTF
abundance: NA
v_gene: TRBV20-1
j_gene: TRBJ1-2
d_gene: NA

CDR3nt: TGTGCCAGCAGCGTAGATTCTGGAGGGGGGGGCACTGAAGCTTTCTTT
CDR3aa: CASSVDSGGGGTEAFF
abundance: NA
v_gene: TRBV9
j_gene: TRBJ1-1
d_gene: NA

CDR3nt: TGTGCCAGCAACACGCTCAAGGCTGAAGCTTTCTTT
CDR3aa: CASNTLKAEAFF
abundance: NA
v_gene: TRBV6-2/TRBV6-3
j_gene: TRBJ1-1
d_gene: NA

CDR3nt: TGTGCCAGTCGAGAACAGAACACTGAAGCTTTCTTT
CDR3aa: CASREQNTEAFF
abundance: NA
v_gene: TRBV6-2/TRBV6-3
j_gene: TRBJ1-1
d_gene: NA

CDR3nt: TGTGCCAGCAGCGCGGGACTAGCGGGGAGCACAGATACGCAGTATTTT
CDR3aa: CASSAGLAGSTDTQYF
abundance: few
v_gene: TRBV9
j_gene: TRBJ2-3
d_gene: TRBD2

CDR3nt: TGTGCCAGCAGCCGTATAGCGGGAGGTCGCTATGAGCAGTTCTTC
CDR3aa: CASSRIAGGRYEQFF
abundance: few
v_gene: TRBV7-3
j_gene: TRBJ2-1
d_gene: TRBD2

CDR3nt: TGTGCCAGCAGCTACCCTTTATTCGGACAGGGGGCTTCTGGGGCCAACGTCCTGACTTTC
CDR3aa: CASSYPLFGQGASGANVLTF
abundance: NA
v_gene: TRBV5-4
j_gene: TRBJ2-6
d_gene: TRBD1

CDR3nt: TGTGCCAGCAGCACTGAAGGGGGCCTCACCGGGGAGCTGTTTTTT
CDR3aa: CASSTEGGLTGELFF
abundance: many
v_gene: TRBV5-5
j_gene: TRBJ2-2
d_gene: TRBD1

CDR3nt: TGTGCCAGCAGTTATGGGGGGTTCAGCTCTGGGGCCAACGTCCTGACTTTC
CDR3aa: CASSYGGFSSGANVLTF
abundance: NA
v_gene: TRBV6-5
j_gene: TRBJ2-6
d_gene: NA

CDR3nt: TGCAGTGCTAGAGTGGGGGCCGGTGAAAAACTGTTTTTT
CDR3aa: CSARVGAGEKLFF
abundance: many
v_gene: TRBV20-1
j_gene: TRBJ1-4
d_gene: NA

CDR3nt: TGCAGTGCTAGAGATTCCCAGGGTAGGAACGAGCAGTACTTC
CDR3aa: CSARDSQGRNEQYF
abundance: NA
v_gene: TRBV20-1
j_gene: TRBJ2-7
d_gene: NA

CDR3nt: TGCAGCGTGGGGACAGGATACGAGCAGTACTTC
CDR3aa: CSVGTGYEQYF
abundance: many
v_gene: TRBV29-1
j_gene: TRBJ2-7
d_gene: TRBD1

CDR3nt: TGTGCCAGCAGCTTAAGACCGGCCTACTCAGATACGCAGTATTTT
CDR3aa: CASSLRPAYSDTQYF
abundance: NA
v_gene: TRBV7-3
j_gene: TRBJ2-3
d_gene: NA

CDR3nt: TGTGCCAGCAACCGCGGCCCATCAGGGACTTCTGGGGCCAACGTCCTGACTTTC
CDR3aa: CASNRGPSGTSGANVLTF
abundance: many
v_gene: TRBV7-2
j_gene: TRBJ2-6
d_gene: NA

CDR3nt: TGTGCCAGCAGGAAAGACAGGACTACATTTTTATACAATGAGCAGTTCTTC
CDR3aa: CASRKDRTTFLYNEQFF
abundance: NA
v_gene: TRBV12-3/TRBV12-4
j_gene: TRBJ2-1
d_gene: NA

CDR3nt: TGTGCCAGCAGTGAAGCCGGGGGACAGGGAATCGATACGCAGTATTTT
CDR3aa: CASSEAGGQGIDTQYF
abundance: many
v_gene: TRBV6-1
j_gene: TRBJ2-3
d_gene: TRBD1

CDR3nt: TGTGCCAGTGGACGACAGGGGCAGCTTCCAGATACGCAGTATTTT
CDR3aa: CASGRQGQLPDTQYF
abundance: few
v_gene: TRBV9
j_gene: TRBJ2-3
d_gene: TRBD1

CDR3nt: TGCAGTGCTAGACAGGCGTATAATTCACCCCTCCACTTT
CDR3aa: CSARQAYNSPLHF
abundance: NA
v_gene: TRBV20-1
j_gene: TRBJ1-6
d_gene: NA

CDR3nt: TGTGCCAGCAGCCTAAGGGGCGCAGGGTCAAACATTCAGTACTTC
CDR3aa: CASSLRGAGSNIQYF
abundance: NA
v_gene: TRBV3-1
j_gene: TRBJ2-4
d_gene: NA

CDR3nt: TGTGCCAGCAGTGACGGACCAGCCGCCGGGGAGCTGTTTTTT
CDR3aa: CASSDGPAAGELFF
abundance: many
v_gene: TRBV12-3/TRBV12-4
j_gene: TRBJ2-2
d_gene: NA

CDR3nt: TGTGCCAGCAGCTTGTGGGGCGCTTCTGGAAACACCATATATTTT
CDR3aa: CASSLWGASGNTIYF
abundance: NA
v_gene: TRBV5-6
j_gene: TRBJ1-3
d_gene: NA

CDR3nt: TGTGCCAGCTCACCACCCCTCCAAGGCACAGATACGCAGTATTTT
CDR3aa: CASSPPLQGTDTQYF
abundance: NA
v_gene: TRBV18
j_gene: TRBJ2-3
d_gene: NA

CDR3nt: TGCGCCAGCGGGCCGACAGGAACGAACTATGGCTACACCTTC
CDR3aa: CASGPTGTNYGYTF
abundance: NA
v_gene: TRBV5-1
j_gene: TRBJ1-2
d_gene: NA

CDR3nt: TGTGCCAGCAGCGATTCCGAGTATCAGCCCCAGCATTTT
CDR3aa: CASSDSEYQPQHF
abundance: many
v_gene: TRBV12-3/TRBV12-4
j_gene: TRBJ1-5
d_gene: NA

CDR3nt: TGCAGTGCTAGTCAAGGGACCCTGAACACTGAAGCTTTCTTT
CDR3aa: CSASQGTLNTEAFF
abundance: many
v_gene: TRBV20-1
j_gene: TRBJ1-1
d_gene: NA

CDR3nt: TGTGCCAGCAGCTCCCCTCGATTTGTGGGGCTCAGGGCCAACTATGGCTACACCTTC
CDR3aa: CASSSPRFVGLRANYGYTF
abundance: NA
v_gene: TRBV11-2
j_gene: TRBJ1-2
d_gene: NA

CDR3nt: TGTGCCAGCAGTTACGGGGGAAGTGTCACTGAAGCTTTCTTT
CDR3aa: CASSYGGSVTEAFF
abundance: NA
v_gene: TRBV6-6
j_gene: TRBJ1-1
d_gene: NA

CDR3nt: TGTGCCAGCAGTTTCCGACAGGGGAACACAGATACGCAGTATTTT
CDR3aa: CASSFRQGNTDTQYF
abundance: many
v_gene: TRBV12-3/TRBV12-4
j_gene: TRBJ2-3
d_gene: TRBD1

CDR3nt: TGTGCCAGCAGCCTCGCAACAGGAAACTCCTACGAGCAGTACTTC
CDR3aa: CASSLATGNSYEQYF
abundance: NA
v_gene: TRBV3-1
j_gene: TRBJ2-7
d_gene: NA

CDR3nt: TGTGCCATCACCCAGACACCCCCTGTGACTGAAGCTTTCTTT
CDR3aa: CAITQTPPVTEAFF
abundance: many
v_gene: TRBV10-3
j_gene: TRBJ1-1
d_gene: NA

CDR3nt: TGTGCCAGCAGTTTACAGGGGTCCGGACATGGCTACACCTTC
CDR3aa: CASSLQGSGHGYTF
abundance: many
v_gene: TRBV6-5
j_gene: TRBJ1-2
d_gene: TRBD1

CDR3nt: TGTGCCAGCAGCTTAACAGGGATTACTGAAGCTTTCTTT
CDR3aa: CASSLTGITEAFF
abundance: few
v_gene: TRBV7-9
j_gene: TRBJ1-1
d_gene: NA

CDR3nt: TGCGCCAGCAGCTGGTCTAGCGCCAGAGAATACGAGCAGTACTTC
CDR3aa: CASSWSSAREYEQYF
abundance: many
v_gene: TRBV5-1
j_gene: TRBJ2-7
d_gene: NA

CDR3nt: TGCAGCGTGGGGGACCCAAGAAGGTACGAGCAGTACTTC
CDR3aa: CSVGDPRRYEQYF
abundance: NA
v_gene: TRBV29-1
j_gene: TRBJ2-7
d_gene: NA

CDR3nt: TGTGCCAGCAGCCCCCGAGATGGGGCGACAGATACGCAGTATTTT
CDR3aa: CASSPRDGATDTQYF
abundance: NA
v_gene: TRBV9
j_gene: TRBJ2-3
d_gene: NA